These 20 T cell receptor beta chains originate from one sample sequenced in a study of shared clonotypes between healthy human individuals. Produced via immunoSEQ multiplex PCR; TCRdb's table is partial and in-frame only. Seen here are under 2.5 million clones, 92% observed once, and the top ten hold about 0.36%. The sequencing input was naive CD4+ T cells from PBMCs. The subset: CD45RA+ positively selected. Receptors were obtained from a man younger than 30 in good health. Some clones in this sample may be carry-over from other donors' samples.

This clone was detected once. This chain uses TRBV7-3 with TRBJ2-3; D perhaps matches TRBD2 (6 bases). The CDR3 length is 13 residues. The V end lost 5 bases, the J end lost 4 bases, and 10 bases lay between the germline ends. Looked up from germline, CDR1 is SGHTA and CDR2 is FQGTGA. As DNA, the CDR3 is TGTGCCAGCAGCCCGACTAGTTCAGATACGCAGTATTTT. Translating gives CASSPTSSDTQYF.

The chain is built from TRBV4-1 and TRBJ2-5, with D maybe TRBD2 (6 bases). V gave up 1 base and J gave up 5 bases, with 17 bases separating them. Looked up from germline, CDR1 is MGHRA and CDR2 is YSYEKL. This CDR3 region has 16 residues. DNA for the CDR3: TGCGCCAGCAGCCAAGTCCCGGGACTGCCTGGGGAGACCCAGTACTTC. Residues: CASSQVPGLPGETQYF.

The chain combines TRBV12-5 with TRBJ2-1; D is unresolved. This CDR3 has 14 amino acids. V was cut by 6 bases and J by 0 bases, with 9 bases left in between. From germline, CDR1 is LGHNT and CDR2 FRNRAP. The CDR3 here is CASGRASSYNEQFF. CDR3 DNA sequence: TGTGCTAGTGGCCGCGCTAGCTCCTACAATGAGCAGTTCTTC.

This chain joins TRBV6-6 and TRBJ1-3, with unresolved D. The CDR3 consists of 15 residues. Germline values: CDR1 MNHNY, CDR2 SVGAGI (reference sequence). The V end lost 2 bases, the J end lost 8 bases, and 16 bases lay between the germline ends. The CDR3 loop is CASSYAPQPQDTIYF. DNA of the CDR3: TGTGCCAGCAGTTACGCACCACAGCCCCAGGACACCATATATTTT.

This chain connects TRBV7-2 to TRBJ1-2; 7 bases match TRBD1. V dropped 5 bases and J dropped 8; count of bases not matched to a gene: 11. The germline V gene encodes CDR1 SGHTA and CDR2 FQGNSA. The CDR3 extends over 14 amino acids. CDR3 residues: CASSPRQGAGGYTF. DNA of the CDR3: TGTGCCAGCAGCCCCCGACAGGGAGCGGGGGGCTACACCTTC.

The chain carries TRBV27 and TRBJ2-7; D is perhaps TRBD2 (5 bases). Germline V gene lookup returns CDR1 MNHEY and CDR2 SMNVEV (reference sequence). Trimming removed 6 bases at V and 4 bases at J, with 16 bases between. This CDR3 is 14 amino acids long. CDR3 bases: TGTGCCAGCAGGAGGGAAGGTCTTAGGTACGAGCAGTACTTC. As protein: CASRREGLRYEQYF.

The rearrangement joins TRBV15 to TRBJ2-7; tentatively, D is TRBD1 (6 bases). This CDR3 spans 13 amino acids. CDR1 is LNHNV and CDR2 is YYDKDF in the germline V gene (reference sequence). Trimming removed 6 bases from V and 1 base from J, with 10 bases in between. The CDR3 region has the DNA TGTGCCACCAGTCCGGGACAATCCTACGAGCAGTACTTC. This encodes CATSPGQSYEQYF.

J is TRBJ2-3 and V is TRBV29-1, with D perhaps matching TRBD2 (7 bases). Germline assignment: CDR1 SQVTM and CDR2 ANQGSEA. Trimming stripped 2 bases from V and 10 bases from J, with 13 bases between. This CDR3 contains 12 residues. This chain's CDR3 is CSVERGAVAQYF. The CDR3 DNA sequence: TGCAGCGTTGAACGGGGGGCTGTCGCGCAGTATTTT.

The J gene is TRBJ1-1, the V gene TRBV11-1; 7 nucleotides agree with TRBD1. The CDR3 covers 13 residues. Germline-derived CDR1 and CDR2 are SGHAT and FQDESV (reference sequence). V was pared by 5 bases and J by 5 bases, with 5 bases of the junction left unmatched. CDR3: CASSRQGYTEAFF. Here the CDR3 DNA reads TGTGCCAGCAGCCGACAGGGATATACTGAAGCTTTCTTT.

This chain uses TRBV6-1 with TRBJ1-4, with TRBD1 identical over 7 bases. CDR3 length: 14 residues. The V gene end was trimmed by 6 bases and the J gene end by 6 bases; junction bases not matched to a gene: 7. The V gene's germline CDR1 is MNHNS and CDR2 SASEGT. The CDR3 nucleotides are TGTGCCAGCAGGAGGGGGCTAGTGGATGAAAAACTGTTTTTT. This codes for CASRRGLVDEKLFF.

V is TRBV5-5 and J is TRBJ1-5; the D gene is possibly TRBD1 (6 bases). V lost 4 bases and J lost 0, with 14 bases in between. The CDR3 runs to 16 residues. Looked up from germline, CDR1 is SGHKS and CDR2 is YYEKEE (reference sequence). The chain's CDR3 is CASSRRTEDSNQPQHF. Written as DNA, the CDR3 is TGTGCCAGCAGCCGACGGACAGAAGATAGCAATCAGCCCCAGCATTTT.

This rearrangement joins TRBV6-1 to TRBJ2-1, with a weak D call TRBD2 (6 bases). This CDR3 is 14 amino acids long. With 7 bases removed from V and 0 bases from J, the gap between germline ends came to 10 bases. CDR1 is MNHNS, CDR2 SASEGT, per germline. CDR3 amino acids: CASIRGSSYNEQFF. The CDR3 DNA reads TGTGCCAGCATCCGGGGGAGCTCCTACAATGAGCAGTTCTTC.

The rearrangement uses TRBV4-3 and TRBJ1-1; D remains unclear. The V and J ends lost 0 bases and 0 bases respectively, with 8 bases between them. The CDR3 extends over 15 amino acids. The germline CDR1 and CDR2 sequences are LGHNA and YSLEER. CDR3 residues: CASSQEPAMNTEAFF. The CDR3 DNA is TGCGCCAGCAGCCAAGAACCCGCCATGAACACTGAAGCTTTCTTT.

The sample holds one count of this clone. The chain couples TRBV15 to TRBJ2-5; 9 bases match TRBD2. The CDR3 loop spans 15 amino acids. Trimming removed 3 bases from V and 5 bases from J; junction bases left unmatched: 7. Per the germline V gene, CDR1 is LNHNV and CDR2 is YYDKDF (reference sequence). In nucleotides, the CDR3 is TGTGCCACCAGCAGGCAGGGGCGGGAGGGGGAGACCCAGTACTTC. Its translation: CATSRQGREGETQYF. Based on the CDR3 plus reference TRBV15 and TRBJ2-5, the full variable domain is DAMVIQNPRYQVTQFGKPVTLSCSQTLNHNVMYWYQQKSSQAPKLLFHYYDKDFNNEADTPDNFQSRRPNTSFCFLDIRSPGLGDTAMYLCATSRQGREGETQYFGPGTRLLVL.

The rearrangement joins TRBV28 to TRBJ1-5; a possible D gene is TRBD1 (6 bases). The CDR3 length is 16 residues. V dropped 5 bases and J dropped 3 bases, with 17 bases sitting between them. Germline V CDR1 and CDR2: MDHEN, SYDVKM. DNA of the CDR3: TGTGCCAGCAGTCAAATACAGGACAGACCCAATCAGCCCCAGCATTTT. Translating it yields CASSQIQDRPNQPQHF.

The chain uses TRBV4-1 and TRBJ1-4; D gene uncertain. The CDR3 covers 14 residues. The V and J ends lost 4 bases and 8 bases respectively, with 14 bases between them. From germline, CDR1 is MGHRA and CDR2 YSYEKL. The CDR3 DNA sequence: TGCGCCAGCAGCCTCACGGGGTTTTCGGAAAAACTGTTTTTT. This sequence encodes CASSLTGFSEKLFF.

CDR3 amino acids: CASSLVSGGGSYEQYF. The CDR3 nucleotides are TGTGCCAGCAGCTTAGTGTCGGGGGGCGGTTCCTACGAGCAGTACTTC. The chain has TRBV11-2 and TRBJ2-7; TRBD2 might be the D (7 bases). Germline V CDR1 and CDR2: SGHAT, FQNNGV. This CDR3 has 16 amino acids. With 1 base removed from V and 1 base from J, the gap between germline ends came to 14 bases.

This clone was counted once. The rearrangement links TRBV7-9 to TRBJ2-7; the D is unclear. CDR3 length: 13 residues. The V and J ends lost 5 bases and 5 bases respectively, with 13 bases between them. Germline V gives CDR1 SEHNR, CDR2 FQNEAQ (reference sequence). In DNA form, the CDR3 reads TGTGCCAGCAGCCCGCCTTCGGGCGACGAGCAGTACTTC. As protein: CASSPPSGDEQYF. The entire variable domain, with the rest obtained from reference TRBV7-9 and TRBJ2-7, is as follows: DTGVSQNPRHKITKRGQNVTFRCDPISEHNRLYWYRQTLGQGPEFLTYFQNEAQLEKSRLLSDRFSAERPKGSFSTLEIQRTEQGDSAMYLCASSPPSGDEQYFGPGTRLTVT.

The chain joins TRBV28 to TRBJ2-5; a weak D match, TRBD1 (6 bases). The CDR3 is 17 amino acids. With 6 bases removed from V and 4 bases from J, the gap between germline ends came to 24 bases. Germline V CDR1 and CDR2: MDHEN, SYDVKM. In DNA form, the CDR3 reads TGTGCCAGCAGGCCTATCCAAAACAGGTTGGGGGCAGAGACCCAGTACTTC. This codes for CASRPIQNRLGAETQYF. Variable domain in full (rest from reference TRBV28 and TRBJ2-5): DVKVTQSSRYLVKRTGEKVFLECVQDMDHENMFWYRQDPGLGLRLIYFSYDVKMKEKGDIPEGYSVSREKKERFSLILESASTNQTSMYLCASRPIQNRLGAETQYFGPGTRLLVL.

In this sample, this clone turned up a few times. This CDR3 is CASSGFRGGYTF. CDR3 in DNA: TGTGCCAGCTCAGGGTTTCGGGGAGGCTACACCTTC. The chain joins TRBV18 to TRBJ1-2; D gene ambiguous. CDR3 size: 12 residues. Germline V gene data show CDR1 as KGHSH and CDR2 as LQKENI. V gave up 5 bases and J gave up 8 bases, with 12 bases separating them.